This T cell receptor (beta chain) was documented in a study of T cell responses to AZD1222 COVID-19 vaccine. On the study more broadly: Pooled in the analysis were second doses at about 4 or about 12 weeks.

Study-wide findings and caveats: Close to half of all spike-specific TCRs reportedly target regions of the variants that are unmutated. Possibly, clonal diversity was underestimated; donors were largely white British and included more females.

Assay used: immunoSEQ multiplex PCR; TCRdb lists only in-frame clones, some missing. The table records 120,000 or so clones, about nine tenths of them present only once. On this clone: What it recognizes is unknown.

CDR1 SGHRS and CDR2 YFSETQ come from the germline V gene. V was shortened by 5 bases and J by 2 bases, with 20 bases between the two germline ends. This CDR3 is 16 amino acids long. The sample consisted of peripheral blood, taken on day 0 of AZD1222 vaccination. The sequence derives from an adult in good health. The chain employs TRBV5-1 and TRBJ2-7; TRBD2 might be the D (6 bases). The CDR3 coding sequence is TGCGCCAGCAGTAAATTGGGCCCAGGGACTCCCTACGAGCAGTACTTC. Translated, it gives CASSKLGPGTPYEQYF.